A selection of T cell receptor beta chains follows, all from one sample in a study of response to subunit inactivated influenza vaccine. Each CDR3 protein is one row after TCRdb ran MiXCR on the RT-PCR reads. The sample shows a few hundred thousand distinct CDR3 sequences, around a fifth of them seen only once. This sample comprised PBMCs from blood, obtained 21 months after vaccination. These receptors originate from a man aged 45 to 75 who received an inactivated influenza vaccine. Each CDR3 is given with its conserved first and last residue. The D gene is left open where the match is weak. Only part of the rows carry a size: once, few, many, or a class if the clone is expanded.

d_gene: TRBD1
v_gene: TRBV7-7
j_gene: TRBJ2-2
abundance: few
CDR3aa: CASSPRIQGAGKGGELFF
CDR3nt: TGTGCCAGCAGCCCCCGGATACAGGGGGCGGGGAAAGGCGGGGAGCTGTTTTTT

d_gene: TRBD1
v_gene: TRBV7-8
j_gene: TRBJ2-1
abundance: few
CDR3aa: CASSFGTGPFF
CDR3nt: TGTGCCAGCAGCTTTGGGACAGGCCCGTTCTTC

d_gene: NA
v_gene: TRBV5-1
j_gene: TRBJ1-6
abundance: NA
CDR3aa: CASSLVQGSGSPLHF
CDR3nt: TGCGCCAGCAGCTTGGTACAGGGTAGCGGTTCACCCCTCCACTTT

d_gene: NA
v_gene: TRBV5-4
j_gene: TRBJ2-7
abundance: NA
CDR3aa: CASSLERVGNEQYF
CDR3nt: TGTGCCAGCAGCTTGGAACGGGTCGGGAACGAGCAGTACTTC

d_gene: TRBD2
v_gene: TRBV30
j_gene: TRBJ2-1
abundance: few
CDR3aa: CAWSGGLADYNEQFF
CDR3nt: TGTGCCTGGAGCGGGGGACTAGCGGACTACAATGAGCAGTTCTTC

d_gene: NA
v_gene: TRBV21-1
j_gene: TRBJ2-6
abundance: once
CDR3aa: CASKPGEPVESGANVLTF
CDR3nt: TGTGCCAGCAAACCCGGGGAGCCCGTAGAATCTGGGGCCAACGTCCTGACTTTC

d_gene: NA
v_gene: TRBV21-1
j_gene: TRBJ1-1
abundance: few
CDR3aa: CASRKPGNTEAFF
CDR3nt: TGTGCCAGCCGAAAGCCAGGGAACACTGAAGCTTTCTTT

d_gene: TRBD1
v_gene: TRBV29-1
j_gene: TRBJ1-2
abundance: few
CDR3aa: CSVERQGAHGYTF
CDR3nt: TGCAGCGTTGAGAGACAGGGGGCCCATGGCTACACCTTC

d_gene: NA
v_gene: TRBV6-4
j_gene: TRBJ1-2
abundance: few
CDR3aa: CASSDSWGRQKNYGYTF
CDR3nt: TGTGCCAGCAGTGACTCGTGGGGCCGACAAAAAAACTATGGCTACACCTTC

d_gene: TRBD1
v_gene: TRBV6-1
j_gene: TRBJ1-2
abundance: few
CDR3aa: CASRVQGAGDYGYTF
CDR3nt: TGTGCCAGCAGGGTACAGGGGGCTGGCGACTATGGCTACACCTTC

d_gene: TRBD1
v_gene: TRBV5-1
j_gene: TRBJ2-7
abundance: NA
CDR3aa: CASSLSPDRVGSNEQYF
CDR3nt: TGCGCCAGCAGCTTGAGCCCCGACAGGGTCGGTAGTAACGAGCAGTACTTC

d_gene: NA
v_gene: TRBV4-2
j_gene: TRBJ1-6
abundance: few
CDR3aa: CASSQEGSSYNSPLHF
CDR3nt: TGTGCCAGCAGCCAAGAAGGGAGCTCCTATAATTCACCCCTCCACTTT

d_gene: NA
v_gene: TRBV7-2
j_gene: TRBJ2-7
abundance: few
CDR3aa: CASSFSVSSYEQYF
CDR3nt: TGTGCCAGCAGCTTCAGCGTCTCCTCCTACGAGCAGTACTTC

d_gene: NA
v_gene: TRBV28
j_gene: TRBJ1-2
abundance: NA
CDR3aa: CASSLPGKGYTF
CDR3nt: TGTGCCAGCAGTCTTCCAGGGAAAGGCTACACCTTC

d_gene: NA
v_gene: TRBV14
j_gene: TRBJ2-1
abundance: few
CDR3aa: CASSQFRDGPGEQFF
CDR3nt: TGTGCCAGCAGCCAATTCCGAGACGGGCCCGGTGAGCAGTTCTTC

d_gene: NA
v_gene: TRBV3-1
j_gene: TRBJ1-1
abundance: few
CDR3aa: CASSQDSVWTLLHMNTEAFF
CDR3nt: TGTGCCAGCAGCCAAGACTCTGTATGGACCCTCCTGCACATGAACACTGAAGCTTTCTTT

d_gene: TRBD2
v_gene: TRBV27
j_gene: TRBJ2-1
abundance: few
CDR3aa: CASSLLTSGIYNEQFF
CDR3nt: TGTGCCAGCAGTTTATTGACTAGCGGGATCTACAATGAGCAGTTCTTC

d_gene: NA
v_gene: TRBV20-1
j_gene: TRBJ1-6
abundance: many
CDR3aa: CSAQSGASENSPLHF
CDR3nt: TGCAGTGCCCAGAGCGGGGCTTCGGAAAATTCACCCCTCCACTTT

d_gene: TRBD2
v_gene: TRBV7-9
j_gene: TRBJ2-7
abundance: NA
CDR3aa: CASSRAGGPTNEQYF
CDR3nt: TGTGCCAGCAGCCGAGCGGGAGGGCCGACCAACGAGCAGTACTTC

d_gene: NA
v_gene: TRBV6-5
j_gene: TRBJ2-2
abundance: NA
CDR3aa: CASSYNRDTGELFF
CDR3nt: TGTGCCAGCAGTTACAACAGGGACACCGGGGAGCTGTTTTTT

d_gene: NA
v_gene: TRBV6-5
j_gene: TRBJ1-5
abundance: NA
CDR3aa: CASSYSNEKDQPQHF
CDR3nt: TGTGCCAGCAGTTACTCGAATGAAAAAGATCAGCCCCAGCATTTT

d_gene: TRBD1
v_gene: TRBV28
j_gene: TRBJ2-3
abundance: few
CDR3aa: CASPPGQSADTQYF
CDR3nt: TGTGCCAGTCCGCCGGGACAGAGCGCAGATACGCAGTATTTT

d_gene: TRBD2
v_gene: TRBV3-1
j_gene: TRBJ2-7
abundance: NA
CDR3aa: CASSRVAGERSEQYF
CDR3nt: TGTGCCAGCAGCCGGGTAGCGGGAGAACGCTCCGAGCAGTACTTC

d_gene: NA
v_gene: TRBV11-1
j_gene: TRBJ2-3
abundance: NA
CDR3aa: CVSSFLDGSTDTQYF
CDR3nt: TGTGTCAGCAGCTTCCTCGACGGCAGCACAGATACGCAGTATTTT

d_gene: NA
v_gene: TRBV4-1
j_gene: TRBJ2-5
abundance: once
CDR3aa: CASSQDRAGGMQETQYF
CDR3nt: TGCGCCAGCAGCCAAGATCGGGCCGGGGGTATGCAAGAGACCCAGTACTTC

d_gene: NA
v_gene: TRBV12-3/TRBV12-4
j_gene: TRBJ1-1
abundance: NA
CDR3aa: CASTLNLNTEAFF
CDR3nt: TGTGCCAGCACTTTGAACCTGAACACTGAAGCTTTCTTT

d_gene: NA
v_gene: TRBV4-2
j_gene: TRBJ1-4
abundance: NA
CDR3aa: CASSQGSPRDRLFF
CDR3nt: TGTGCCAGCAGCCAAGGGAGTCCCCGAGATAGACTGTTTTTT

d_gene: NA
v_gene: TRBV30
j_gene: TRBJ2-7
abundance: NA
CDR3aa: CAWSTDAYEQYF
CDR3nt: TGTGCCTGGAGTACGGACGCCTACGAGCAGTACTTC

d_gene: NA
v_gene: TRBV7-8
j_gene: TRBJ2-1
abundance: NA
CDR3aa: CASSHDFEQFF
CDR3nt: TGTGCCAGCAGTCATGACTTCGAGCAGTTCTTC

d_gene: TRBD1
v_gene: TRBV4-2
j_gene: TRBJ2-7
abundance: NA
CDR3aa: CASSQDYRGDSEQYF
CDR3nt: TGTGCCAGCAGCCAAGATTACAGGGGGGATTCCGAGCAGTACTTC

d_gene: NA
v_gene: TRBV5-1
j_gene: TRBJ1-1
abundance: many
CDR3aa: CASSFGVRNTEAFF
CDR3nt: TGCGCCAGCAGTTTTGGGGTTAGAAACACTGAAGCTTTCTTT

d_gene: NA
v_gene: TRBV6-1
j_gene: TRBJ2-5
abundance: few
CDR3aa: CASSENLRETQYF
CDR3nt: TGTGCCAGCAGTGAAAATCTTCGGGAGACCCAGTACTTC

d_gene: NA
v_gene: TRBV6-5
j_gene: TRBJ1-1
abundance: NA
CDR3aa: CASSYTIDREAFF
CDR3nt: TGTGCCAGCAGTTACACCATCGACAGGGAAGCTTTCTTT

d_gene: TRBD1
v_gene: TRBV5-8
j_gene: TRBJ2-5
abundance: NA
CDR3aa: CASSYGQGIETQYF
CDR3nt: TGTGCCAGCAGCTACGGACAGGGGATAGAGACCCAGTACTTC

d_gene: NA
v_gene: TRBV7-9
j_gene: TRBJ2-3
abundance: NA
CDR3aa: CASSLYRDLTDTQYF
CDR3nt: TGTGCCAGCAGCTTATACAGGGATTTGACAGATACGCAGTATTTT

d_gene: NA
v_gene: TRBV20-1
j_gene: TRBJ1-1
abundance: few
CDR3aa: CSATRTDNTEAFF
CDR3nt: TGCAGTGCCACCCGGACGGACAACACTGAAGCTTTCTTT

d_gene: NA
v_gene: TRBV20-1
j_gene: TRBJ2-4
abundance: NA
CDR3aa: CSARGGSGGGAKNIQYF
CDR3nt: TGCAGTGCTAGAGGAGGAAGTGGAGGGGGTGCCAAAAACATTCAGTACTTC

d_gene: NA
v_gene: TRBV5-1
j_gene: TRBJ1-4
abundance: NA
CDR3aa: CASRASAGDWEKLFF
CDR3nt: TGCGCCAGCAGGGCTTCAGCGGGGGACTGGGAAAAACTGTTTTTT

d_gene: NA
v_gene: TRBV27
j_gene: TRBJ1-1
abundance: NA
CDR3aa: CASSLSGSSYTEAFF
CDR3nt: TGTGCCAGCAGTTTATCAGGGAGCAGCTACACTGAAGCTTTCTTT

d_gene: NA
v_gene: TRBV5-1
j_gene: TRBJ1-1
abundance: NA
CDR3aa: CASTTGSIRSATEAFF
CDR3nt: TGCGCCAGCACCACGGGGAGCATCAGGTCAGCCACTGAAGCTTTCTTT

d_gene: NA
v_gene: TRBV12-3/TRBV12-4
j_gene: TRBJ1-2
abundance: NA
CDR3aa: CASSPQGLFYGYTF
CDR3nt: TGTGCCAGCAGTCCGCAGGGACTGTTCTATGGCTACACCTTC

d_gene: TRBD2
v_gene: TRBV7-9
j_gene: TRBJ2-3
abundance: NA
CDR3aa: CASSSSTSGIADTQYF
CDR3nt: TGTGCCAGCAGCTCCTCGACTAGCGGGATCGCAGATACGCAGTATTTT

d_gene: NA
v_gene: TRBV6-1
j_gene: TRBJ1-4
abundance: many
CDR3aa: CASSPTGPNSRVFF
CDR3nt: TGTGCCAGCAGCCCGACAGGCCCTAATTCGAGGGTGTTTTTT

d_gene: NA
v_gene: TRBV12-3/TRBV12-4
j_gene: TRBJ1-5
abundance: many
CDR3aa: CASTDGTPQMAQHF
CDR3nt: TGTGCCAGCACTGACGGGACGCCACAAATGGCCCAGCATTTT

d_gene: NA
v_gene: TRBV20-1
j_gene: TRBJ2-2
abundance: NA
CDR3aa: CSARVWGGQPRIRGNTGELFF
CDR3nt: TGCAGTGCTAGAGTTTGGGGAGGTCAGCCTCGTATTAGAGGGAACACCGGGGAGCTGTTTTTT

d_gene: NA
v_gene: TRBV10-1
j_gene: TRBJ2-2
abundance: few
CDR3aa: CASSDRDVVTGELFF
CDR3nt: TGCGCCAGCAGTGATCGGGACGTCGTAACCGGGGAGCTGTTTTTT

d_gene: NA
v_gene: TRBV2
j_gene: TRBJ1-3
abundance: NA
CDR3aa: CASSEGRVSGNTIYF
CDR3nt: TGTGCCAGCAGTGAGGGACGGGTCTCTGGAAACACCATATATTTT